Following are 29 T cell receptor beta chains from one sample sequenced in a study of blood T cell repertoires in COVID-19. The table came from immunoSEQ multiplex PCR; TCRdb's copy has only in-frame clones and leaves some out. The sample has more than 80,000 clones; more than 70% are singletons. Sequencing was done on a sample of peripheral blood. These receptors all stem from a man aged 50 to 59 with active COVID-19.

This clone was seen only a few times. This chain connects TRBV5-6 to TRBJ2-7; D is unresolved. Germline loops: CDR1 SGHDT, CDR2 YYEEEE. V shed 0 bases and J shed 3 bases, with 16 bases lying between them. This CDR3 contains 16 residues. CDR3 loop: CASSLEEGGVDYEQYF. The CDR3 DNA reads as TGTGCCAGCAGCTTGGAAGAAGGTGGAGTCGACTACGAGCAGTACTTC.

The chain carries TRBV7-2 and TRBJ2-2; TRBD2 agrees at 8 bases. Germline loops: CDR1 SGHTA, CDR2 FQGNSA. The CDR3 has 15 residues. Trimming removed 2 bases from V and 4 bases from J; junction bases left unmatched: 3. CDR3 sequence (DNA): TGTGCCAGCAGCTTATCGGGGGGGAGCACCGGGGAGCTGTTTTTT. This codes for CASSLSGGSTGELFF.

This clone was found a few times. The chain has TRBV4-1 and TRBJ2-7, with 11 bases matching TRBD1. Germline CDR1 reads MGHRA; CDR2 reads YSYEKL. The CDR3 extends over 16 amino acids. The J segment lost 6 bases and the V segment lost 0 bases, leaving 7 bases of the junction unmatched. The CDR3 loop is CASSQDRGQGAIEQYF. In nucleotides, the CDR3 is TGCGCCAGCAGCCAAGATAGAGGACAGGGGGCCATCGAGCAGTACTTC.

The chain couples TRBV2 to TRBJ2-1, with D tentatively TRBD1 (5 bases). Per the germline V gene, CDR1 is SNHLY and CDR2 is FYNNEI. Trimming removed 7 bases at V and 2 bases at J, with 18 bases between. This CDR3 comprises 16 residues. In nucleotides, the CDR3 is TGTGCCAGCAAAAAGGGGAAACAGACCACCTACAATGAGCAGTTCTTC. Its protein is CASKKGKQTTYNEQFF.

The rearrangement uses TRBV4-1 and TRBJ2-7; a weak D match, TRBD2 (6 bases). CDR1 MGHRA and CDR2 YSYEKL come from the germline V gene. Trimming removed 1 base at V and 0 bases at J, with 13 bases between. The CDR3 runs to 16 residues. The CDR3 region is CASSQVYGGPSYEQYF. CDR3 DNA sequence: TGCGCCAGCAGCCAAGTATACGGGGGTCCCTCCTACGAGCAGTACTTC.

V is TRBV7-2 and J is TRBJ2-7; the match to TRBD1 covers 7 bases. With V trimmed by 5 bases and J by 2 bases, 6 bases remained unmatched. This CDR3 contains 14 residues. Looked up from germline, CDR1 is SGHTA and CDR2 is FQGNSA. The CDR3 DNA is TGTGCCAGCAGCCCTAGACAGGGCACCTACGAGCAGTACTTC. Translation: CASSPRQGTYEQYF.

V usage is TRBV7-2 and J usage is TRBJ2-3; 8 positions agree with TRBD2. CDR1 and CDR2 from the germline V gene are SGHTA and FQGNSA. Losses at the gene ends were 4 bases for V and 3 bases for J; bases not matched to a gene: 3. CDR3 length: 14 amino acids. Here the CDR3 reads CASSSGGGTDTQYF. DNA of the CDR3: TGTGCCAGCAGCTCCGGGGGGGGGACAGATACGCAGTATTTT.

This sequence joins TRBV27 and TRBJ2-1; TRBD1 aligns across 8 bases. The J segment lost 0 bases and the V segment lost 4 bases, leaving 2 bases of the junction unmatched. This CDR3 contains 15 residues. Germline CDR1 MNHEY, CDR2 SMNVEV (reference sequence). The CDR3, as DNA: TGTGCCAGCAGTTGGACAGGGAGCTCCTACAATGAGCAGTTCTTC. Translated: CASSWTGSSYNEQFF.

The DNA for the CDR3 is TGTGCCAGTAGCAATCGGGAGGGAGGCTACACCTTC. Protein sequence: CASSNREGGYTF. V and J are TRBV19 and TRBJ1-2, with no clear D. The CDR3 loop spans 12 amino acids. Germline loops: CDR1 LNHDA, CDR2 SQIVND (reference sequence). The V and J ends lost 6 bases and 8 bases respectively, with 13 bases between them.

The chain uses TRBV28 and TRBJ1-2; 8 positions match TRBD1. CDR3 length: 13 amino acids. Per germline, CDR1 MDHEN and CDR2 SYDVKM. Germline trimming cut 2 bases from V and 8 bases from J; bases unmatched to any gene: 4. The CDR3 DNA reads TGTGCCAGCAGTTTAACACAGGGGGGCGGCTACACCTTC. Its protein is CASSLTQGGGYTF.

This clone came up a few times. V and J are TRBV6-1 and TRBJ1-5; D is perhaps TRBD1 (6 bases). In germline, CDR1 is MNHNS, CDR2 SASEGT. The CDR3 contains 16 residues. V dropped 4 bases and J dropped 1 base, with 14 bases sitting between them. For the CDR3, the DNA is TGTGCCAGCAGTGGCGGGGGGAGGGGGAGCAATCAGCCCCAGCATTTT. Amino acids: CASSGGGRGSNQPQHF.

The sample holds one count of this clone. The chain carries TRBV29-1 and TRBJ2-1, with 7 positions matching TRBD2. The V gene end was trimmed by 4 bases and the J gene end by 0 bases; junction bases not matched to a gene: 18. Germline V gives CDR1 SQVTM, CDR2 ANQGSEA. The CDR3 loop spans 19 amino acids. This chain's CDR3 is CSVVTPTSFSSLSYNEQFF. The CDR3 DNA reads TGCAGCGTTGTGACCCCGACTAGCTTCTCCTCTCTCTCCTACAATGAGCAGTTCTTC.

The chain combines TRBV28 with TRBJ1-2; maybe TRBD1 (5 bases). Germline CDR1 is MDHEN and CDR2 is SYDVKM. V shed 10 bases and J shed 1 base, with 10 bases lying between them. This CDR3 region has 12 residues. This chain's CDR3 is CATYRINYGYTF. The CDR3 DNA reads TGTGCCACCTACAGGATTAACTATGGCTACACCTTC.

The chain is built from TRBV19 and TRBJ1-2; tentative D call: TRBD1 (5 bases). Germline loops: CDR1 LNHDA, CDR2 SQIVND (reference sequence). V was clipped by 5 bases and J by 8 bases, with 18 bases between them. The CDR3 is 14 residues long. The CDR3 coding sequence is TGTGCCAGTAGTTCGACAGCGCCTTCGCAGGGCTACACCTTC. Translation: CASSSTAPSQGYTF.

The genes are TRBV5-4 and TRBJ1-3; D is unclear. V lost 2 bases and J 0 bases, leaving 12 bases between the germline ends. The length of the CDR3 is 16 residues. Germline CDR1 is SGHNT and CDR2 is YYREEE (reference sequence). CDR3 residues: CASSFSGFTSGNTIYF. Here the CDR3 DNA reads TGTGCCAGCAGCTTTTCGGGATTTACCTCTGGAAACACCATATATTTT.

The rearrangement uses TRBV4-1 and TRBJ2-1; D not certain. The CDR3 consists of 17 residues. CDR1 MGHRA and CDR2 YSYEKL come from the germline V gene. V lost 3 bases and J 1 base, leaving 16 bases between the germline ends. The CDR3 DNA sequence: TGCGCCAGCAGCCAGTCTCACGCCCCAGGATCCTACAATGAGCAGTTCTTC. Protein product: CASSQSHAPGSYNEQFF.

CDR3 nucleotides: TGTGCCAGCAGTTTTTCCCACTTATACTCCTACGAGCAGTACTTC. This sequence encodes CASSFSHLYSYEQYF. The V gene is TRBV27, the J gene TRBJ2-7; D uncertain. CDR1 MNHEY and CDR2 SMNVEV come from the germline V gene (reference sequence). The CDR3 contains 15 residues. V was cut by 3 bases and J by 0 bases, with 12 bases left in between.

The V call is TRBV28, the J call TRBJ2-1, with D possibly matching TRBD2 (7 bases). V lost 7 bases and J 4 bases, leaving 14 bases between the germline ends. The germline gives CDR1 MDHEN, CDR2 SYDVKM. CDR3 length equals 14 residues. CDR3 sequence (DNA): TGTGCCAGCACCCGTGGGGGGGCGTACAATGAGCAGTTCTTC. Amino acids: CASTRGGAYNEQFF.

V and J are TRBV4-1 and TRBJ2-5; TRBD2 matches at 7 bases. Germline CDR1 and CDR2: MGHRA and YSYEKL. V gave up 1 base and J gave up 5 bases; unmatched junction bases: 1. The CDR3 is made up of 13 amino acids. CDR3 sequence (DNA): TGCGCCAGCAGCCAAGTGGGGGGGGAGACCCAGTACTTC. Residues: CASSQVGGETQYF.

V usage is TRBV11-2 and J usage is TRBJ1-2, with D perhaps matching TRBD1 (6 bases). Germline V gene data show CDR1 as SGHAT and CDR2 as FQNNGV. Trimming cost V 4 bases and J 4 bases, with 16 bases left between them. The CDR3 runs to 15 residues. CDR3 coding DNA: TGTGCCAGCAGCTCCCCATCAGGGGCGTTCTATGGCTACACCTTC. As protein: CASSSPSGAFYGYTF.

This chain connects TRBV6-1 to TRBJ2-5, with 10 bases aligning to TRBD2. This CDR3 region has 16 residues. Germline CDR1 MNHNS, CDR2 SASEGT. Trimming cost V 2 bases and J 4 bases; bases outside gene matches: 7. This CDR3 is CASSESTSGAIETQYF. DNA for the CDR3: TGTGCCAGCAGTGAATCAACTAGCGGGGCAATAGAGACCCAGTACTTC.

J is TRBJ2-7 and V is TRBV6-1; D call uncertain. With 3 bases removed from V and 6 bases from J, the gap between germline ends came to 3 bases. The CDR3 is 10 residues long. Per the germline V gene, CDR1 is MNHNS and CDR2 is SASEGT. CDR3 region: CASSESEQYF. In nucleotides, the CDR3 is TGTGCCAGCAGTGAGAGCGAGCAGTACTTC.

The chain combines TRBV19 with TRBJ2-5; the match to TRBD2 covers 9 bases. Germline loops: CDR1 LNHDA, CDR2 SQIVND (reference sequence). The V and J ends lost 5 bases and 5 bases, in that order; junction bases with no gene match: 12. CDR3 length: 16 amino acids. CDR3 DNA sequence: TGTGCCAGTAGTCCTCAGACTAGCGGTAAGAGGGAGACCCAGTACTTC. Translation: CASSPQTSGKRETQYF.

V and J are TRBV2 and TRBJ2-1, with 9 bases identical to TRBD1. Trimming removed 6 bases from V and 8 bases from J; junction bases left unmatched: 14. This CDR3 comprises 16 residues. CDR1 and CDR2 (germline): SNHLY, FYNNEI. The CDR3 sequence: CASRGDSGTGQDEQFF. The CDR3 nucleotides are TGTGCCAGCAGGGGAGATTCCGGGACAGGGCAGGATGAGCAGTTCTTC.

In its sample, this clone was seen once. V is TRBV7-3 and J is TRBJ1-1; possible D gene TRBD1, 6 bases. V was cut by 0 bases and J by 5 bases, with 13 bases left in between. In germline, CDR1 is SGHTA, CDR2 FQGTGA. The CDR3 runs to 15 residues. For the CDR3, the DNA is TGTGCCAGCAGCTTAACTCGGCGGGGGACAACTGAAGCTTTCTTT. Translated: CASSLTRRGTTEAFF.

This chain uses TRBV19 with TRBJ2-1; 10 nucleotides line up with TRBD2. This CDR3 region has 14 residues. V was pared by 10 bases and J by 6 bases, with 9 bases of the junction left unmatched. Germline CDR1 is LNHDA and CDR2 is SQIVND (reference sequence). The CDR3 region is CATKSGRAFNEQFF. The CDR3 bases are TGTGCCACCAAGAGCGGGAGGGCGTTCAATGAGCAGTTCTTC.

This chain uses TRBV19 with TRBJ1-4; no definite D call. The CDR3 runs 16 residues. The V gene's germline CDR1 is LNHDA and CDR2 SQIVND (reference sequence). The V end was cut by 2 bases, the J end by 4 bases, with 14 bases between. The CDR3 DNA reads as TGTGCCAGTAGTATAAGGGCGGGGTCCAGTAATGAAAAACTGTTTTTT. Translated: CASSIRAGSSNEKLFF.

This rearrangement joins TRBV19 to TRBJ2-1, with 7 bases fitting TRBD1. V shed 5 bases, J shed 5 bases, and the junction held 12 bases outside the gene matches. Per germline, CDR1 LNHDA and CDR2 SQIVND (reference sequence). The CDR3 runs to 16 residues. CDR3 sequence (DNA): TGTGCCAGTAGTGGCGGACAGGTTTTGAGGGACAATGAGCAGTTCTTC. Translating gives CASSGGQVLRDNEQFF.

The chain has TRBV28 and TRBJ1-6, with a possible D match to TRBD1 (5 bases). This CDR3 has 14 amino acids. The germline gives CDR1 MDHEN, CDR2 SYDVKM. Trimming removed 1 base from V and 9 bases from J, with 10 bases in between. The CDR3 spells CASSLSGMGSPLHF. The CDR3 nucleotides are TGTGCCAGCAGTTTATCAGGGATGGGTTCACCCCTCCACTTT.